The 15 T cell receptor beta chains given below trace back to one sample, sequenced in a study of glioma-infiltrating T cells (dated by TCRdb to the mid-2010s). Sequencing used an Illumina MiSeq. TCR alpha and beta CDR3 regions were amplified with the iRepertoire nested amplicon-rescue multiplex PCR (arm-PCR) platform from RNA. In-frame beta chains were kept once TCRdb had trimmed the public reads at Q25 with fastp and called clones with MiXCR. Rows are combined by CDR3 protein, so each entry shows the most common genes and DNA. The sample has roughly 350,000 distinct CDR3 sequences on record, approximately 42% of them singletons. The ten largest clonotypes hold around 13% of the sample. The sample comprised glioma tissue, nonneoplastic brain tissue, or PBMCs (not recorded which). These receptors originate from a human donor with low-grade glioma or glioblastoma, undergoing nonglioma brain surgery, or in good health (not recorded which).

This chain uses TRBV9 with TRBJ2-3; 7 nucleotides align to TRBD1. Germline lookup yields CDR1 SGDLS and CDR2 YYNGEE. The CDR3 runs 16 residues. Germline trimming cut 0 bases from V and 6 bases from J; bases unmatched to any gene: 10. This chain's CDR3 is CASSVAGQISIDTQYF. CDR3 in DNA: TGTGCCAGCAGCGTAGCGGGACAGATCTCTATCGATACGCAGTATTTT. Full variable domain (rest looked up from reference TRBV9 and TRBJ2-3): DSGVTQTPKHLITATGQRVTLRCSPRSGDLSVYWYQQSLDQGLQFLIQYYNGEERAKGNILERFSAQQFPDLHSELNLSSLELGDSALYFCASSVAGQISIDTQYFGPGTRLTVL.

For this clonotype: This clone may be a read error of a much larger clone one base away. The chain employs TRBV25-1 and TRBJ2-7, with D tentatively TRBD1 (6 bases). V was cut by 8 bases and J by 5 bases, with 13 bases left in between. Germline values: CDR1 MGHDK, CDR2 SYGVNS. There are 12 residues in the CDR3. CDR3 region: CASGGWKDEQYF. CDR3 DNA: TGTGCCAGCGGGGGCTGGAAGGACGAGCAGTACTTC.

Points on this clonotype: Possible read error: a much larger clone is one base away. V gene TRBV6-1 combines with J gene TRBJ2-2, with D unclear. Per germline, CDR1 MNHNS and CDR2 SASEGT. The V end lost 5 bases, the J end lost 6 bases, and 7 bases lay between the germline ends. The CDR3 is 12 residues long. DNA of the CDR3: TGTGCCAGCAGTACCCGCGCCGGGGAGCTGTTTTTT. Residues: CASSTRAGELFF.

The chain carries TRBV28 and TRBJ2-1; D gene uncertain. Germline CDR1 reads MDHEN; CDR2 reads SYDVKM. The CDR3 is made up of 13 amino acids. The V end lost 6 bases, the J end lost 10 bases, and 16 bases lay between the germline ends. CDR3: CASSPSIRSEQFF. CDR3 sequence (DNA): TGTGCCAGCAGCCCGTCGATACGGTCCGAGCAGTTCTTC.

Notes on this clonotype: Given a much more abundant clone one base away, this may be a read error. The chain employs TRBV20-1 and TRBJ1-1; D gene ambiguous. V was clipped by 1 base and J by 11 bases, with 20 bases between them. The CDR3 runs 14 residues. Germline lookup yields CDR1 DFQATT and CDR2 SNEGSKA (reference sequence). CDR3 protein: CSARVLSRCVGAFF. CDR3 DNA sequence: TGCAGTGCTAGAGTCTTGTCCCGGTGTGTCGGGGCTTTCTTT.

In its sample, this clonotype was seen a few times. The chain employs TRBV20-1 and TRBJ1-2; possible D gene TRBD1, 6 bases. Trimming pared 2 bases from V and 2 bases from J, leaving 12 bases between. This CDR3 spans 14 amino acids. Per the germline V gene, CDR1 is DFQATT and CDR2 is SNEGSKA (reference sequence). The CDR3 region is CSARNPQGNYGYTF. CDR3 DNA sequence: TGCAGTGCTAGAAACCCTCAGGGGAACTATGGCTACACCTTC.

Comments on this clonotype: At one end, the junction sequence differs from germline, possibly due to a read error. The V gene is TRBV18, the J gene TRBJ2-1, with TRBD1 matching over 7 bases. The germline V gene encodes CDR1 KGHSH and CDR2 LQKENI. This CDR3 has 13 amino acids. The CDR3 DNA reads TGTGCCACCCGTGGGGACAGTTACAATAAGCAGTTCTTC. Its protein product is CATRGDSYNKQFF.

This clonotype was counted ten times or more. The chain employs TRBV20-1 and TRBJ2-5; D tentatively fits TRBD1 or TRBD2 (7 bases each). The CDR3 covers 13 residues. The V end lost 6 bases, the J end lost 2 bases, and 13 bases lay between the germline ends. CDR1 DFQATT and CDR2 SNEGSKA come from the germline V gene (reference sequence). CDR3 sequence reads: CSAGGGQQETQYF. CDR3 DNA sequence: TGCAGTGCAGGGGGGGGACAGCAAGAGACCCAGTACTTC.

The chain couples TRBV27 to TRBJ2-1; TRBD2 is a possible D gene (6 bases). Per the germline V gene, CDR1 is MNHEY and CDR2 is SMNVEV (reference sequence). V lost 4 bases to trimming and J lost 0 bases, with 10 bases between them. This CDR3 region has 15 residues. In DNA, the CDR3 is TGTGCCAGCAGTTCCGTGACTAGCTCCTACAATGAGCAGTTCTTC. It codes for CASSSVTSSYNEQFF.

This chain connects TRBV14 to TRBJ2-5; the D gene is possibly TRBD1 (6 bases). From germline, CDR1 is SGHDN and CDR2 FVKESK. V was pared by 4 bases and J by 2 bases, with 14 bases between. The CDR3 has 15 amino acids. The CDR3 loop reads CASSLDRSVQETQYF. DNA of the CDR3: TGTGCCAGCAGCCTGGACAGATCCGTACAAGAGACCCAGTACTTC.

The chain links TRBV7-2 to TRBJ2-5, with 8 bases that match TRBD1. From germline, CDR1 is SGHTA and CDR2 FQGNSA. With V trimmed by 6 bases and J by 4 bases, 10 bases remained unmatched. This CDR3 region has 15 residues. The DNA for the CDR3 is TGTGCCAGCAGTTCCTCGGACAGGGTGCGAGAGACCCAGTACTTC. It yields the protein CASSSSDRVRETQYF.

Note on this clonotype: A much larger clone sits a single nucleotide away, making a read error possible. This rearrangement joins TRBV6-1 to TRBJ1-2; a possible D gene is TRBD1 (5 bases). V lost 11 bases to trimming and J lost 2 bases, with 18 bases between them. From germline, CDR1 is MNHNS and CDR2 SASEGT. CDR3 size: 14 residues. In DNA, the CDR3 is TGTGCCGGCGCCGAACGATGGGGCAACTATGGCTACACCTTC. As protein: CAGAERWGNYGYTF.

This clonotype has just one count. The chain links TRBV4-1 to TRBJ2-2; the D gene is possibly TRBD2 (7 bases). V lost 0 bases and J lost 0, with 11 bases in between. The CDR3 totals 17 residues. Germline loops: CDR1 MGHRA, CDR2 YSYEKL. CDR3 region: CASSQEGGAPNTGELFF. The CDR3 DNA reads TGCGCCAGCAGCCAAGAGGGGGGGGCCCCGAACACCGGGGAGCTGTTTTTT.

Concerning this clonotype itself: A much larger clone lies one base from this, so it may be a read error. Because the CDR3 is missing its conserved closing phenylalanine or tryptophan, this is likely a read error. The rearrangement links TRBV6-2 or TRBV6-3 to TRBJ2-1; D possibly corresponds to TRBD2 (6 bases). The ends were cut back, 1 base at V and 3 bases at J, with 10 bases in the middle. This CDR3 region has 15 residues. Germline V gene data show CDR1 as MNHEY and CDR2 as SVGEGT. CDR3 loop: CASSYLGDFYNEQFL. The CDR3 DNA follows: TGTGCCAGCAGTTACTTAGGGGACTTCTACAATGAGCAGTTCCTC.

With regard to this clonotype: A much larger clone sits a single nucleotide away, making a read error possible. The chain combines TRBV28 with TRBJ2-1; D gene uncertain. Germline V lookup: CDR1 MDHEN, CDR2 SYDVKM. This CDR3 region has 12 residues. In DNA, the CDR3 is TGTGCCAGCAGCCCAAGAAGAGAGACCAAGTACTTC. This translates into CASSPRRETKYF.